These T cell receptor beta chains were read from a single sample in a study of T cell repertoires in cytomegalovirus infection. TCRdb reprocessed the reads with MiXCR, giving one entry per CDR3 protein. The sample contains about 460,000 distinct CDR3 sequences, roughly 10% of which appear only once. The sequencing input was PBMCs. The receptors come from a human donor in good health (CMV status not recorded). Some clones in this sample may be carry-over from other donors' samples. Each CDR3 is given with its conserved first and last residue. D genes are given only for firm matches. Size is stated for part of the rows, as once, few or many counts, or as a class when the clone is expanded.

size: many
V: TRBV15
D: TRBD1
J: TRBJ1-1
DNA: TGTGCCACCAGCAGCGGGACAGCGAACACTGAAGCTTTCTTT
CDR3: CATSSGTANTEAFF

size: .
V: TRBV30
D: .
J: TRBJ1-2
DNA: TGTGCCTGGCGAGGACAGCTCTATGGCTACACCTTC
CDR3: CAWRGQLYGYTF

size: .
V: TRBV5-1
D: TRBD2
J: TRBJ2-2
DNA: TGCGCCAGCGGAGCGGGAGCGGTCACCGGGGAGCTGTTTTTT
CDR3: CASGAGAVTGELFF

size: few
V: TRBV6-5
D: .
J: TRBJ2-7
DNA: TGTGCCAGCAGTCCACCCGGGACCGCGGGGGAGCAGTACTTC
CDR3: CASSPPGTAGEQYF

size: many
V: TRBV19
D: .
J: TRBJ2-2
DNA: TGTGCCAGTAGCGGCTCTACGGTCACGACCGGGGAGCTGTTTTTT
CDR3: CASSGSTVTTGELFF

size: many
V: TRBV12-3/TRBV12-4
D: .
J: TRBJ1-6
DNA: TGTGCCAGCAGCCGCGGGAGCGGGGCTTCACCCCTCCACTTT
CDR3: CASSRGSGASPLHF

size: .
V: TRBV20-1
D: .
J: TRBJ2-7
DNA: TGCAGTGCTGGGCCCCCGAGCACCTACGAGCAGTACTTC
CDR3: CSAGPPSTYEQYF

size: many
V: TRBV7-3
D: .
J: TRBJ2-7
DNA: TGTGCCAGCAGCGTGCTGCCGGGCAGCTCCTACGAGCAGTACTTC
CDR3: CASSVLPGSSYEQYF

size: .
V: TRBV19
D: .
J: TRBJ2-1
DNA: TGTGCCAGAGGGGGACTTACTTACAATGAGCAGTTCTTC
CDR3: CARGGLTYNEQFF

size: many
V: TRBV7-6
D: .
J: TRBJ2-3
DNA: TGTGCCAGCAGCTTAGGACGCTGGGATACGCAGTATTTT
CDR3: CASSLGRWDTQYF

size: many
V: TRBV11-2
D: TRBD2
J: TRBJ2-5
DNA: TGTGCCAGCAGCAGACCGGGACTAGCGTCTCAAGAGACCCAGTACTTC
CDR3: CASSRPGLASQETQYF

size: many
V: TRBV28
D: .
J: TRBJ1-5
DNA: TGTGCCAGCAGTTTCGGCAGGGGCCGCGATCAGCCCCAGCATTTT
CDR3: CASSFGRGRDQPQHF

size: few
V: TRBV7-9
D: .
J: TRBJ1-2
DNA: TGTGCCAGCAGCCCCCGGGGCTACACCTTC
CDR3: CASSPRGYTF

size: .
V: TRBV19
D: .
J: TRBJ1-1
DNA: TGTGCCAGTAGTATTTCTCGGCGCGGGAACACTGAAGCTTTCTTT
CDR3: CASSISRRGNTEAFF

size: few
V: TRBV25-1
D: TRBD2
J: TRBJ2-7
DNA: TGTGCCAGCAGTGGGGACTACTACGAGCAGTACTTC
CDR3: CASSGDYYEQYF

size: .
V: TRBV7-3
D: TRBD1
J: TRBJ2-3
DNA: TGTGCCAGCAGCTTAACGGGGACAGGACCATCGGCAGATACGCAGTATTTT
CDR3: CASSLTGTGPSADTQYF

size: many
V: TRBV7-3
D: .
J: TRBJ2-3
DNA: TGTGCCAGCAGCTTAAGACGCGGGCAGGGAGGCACAGATACGCAGTATTTT
CDR3: CASSLRRGQGGTDTQYF

size: many
V: TRBV7-9
D: .
J: TRBJ1-1
DNA: TGTGCCAGCACCGCCCTAGGGGTTGAAGCTTTCTTT
CDR3: CASTALGVEAFF